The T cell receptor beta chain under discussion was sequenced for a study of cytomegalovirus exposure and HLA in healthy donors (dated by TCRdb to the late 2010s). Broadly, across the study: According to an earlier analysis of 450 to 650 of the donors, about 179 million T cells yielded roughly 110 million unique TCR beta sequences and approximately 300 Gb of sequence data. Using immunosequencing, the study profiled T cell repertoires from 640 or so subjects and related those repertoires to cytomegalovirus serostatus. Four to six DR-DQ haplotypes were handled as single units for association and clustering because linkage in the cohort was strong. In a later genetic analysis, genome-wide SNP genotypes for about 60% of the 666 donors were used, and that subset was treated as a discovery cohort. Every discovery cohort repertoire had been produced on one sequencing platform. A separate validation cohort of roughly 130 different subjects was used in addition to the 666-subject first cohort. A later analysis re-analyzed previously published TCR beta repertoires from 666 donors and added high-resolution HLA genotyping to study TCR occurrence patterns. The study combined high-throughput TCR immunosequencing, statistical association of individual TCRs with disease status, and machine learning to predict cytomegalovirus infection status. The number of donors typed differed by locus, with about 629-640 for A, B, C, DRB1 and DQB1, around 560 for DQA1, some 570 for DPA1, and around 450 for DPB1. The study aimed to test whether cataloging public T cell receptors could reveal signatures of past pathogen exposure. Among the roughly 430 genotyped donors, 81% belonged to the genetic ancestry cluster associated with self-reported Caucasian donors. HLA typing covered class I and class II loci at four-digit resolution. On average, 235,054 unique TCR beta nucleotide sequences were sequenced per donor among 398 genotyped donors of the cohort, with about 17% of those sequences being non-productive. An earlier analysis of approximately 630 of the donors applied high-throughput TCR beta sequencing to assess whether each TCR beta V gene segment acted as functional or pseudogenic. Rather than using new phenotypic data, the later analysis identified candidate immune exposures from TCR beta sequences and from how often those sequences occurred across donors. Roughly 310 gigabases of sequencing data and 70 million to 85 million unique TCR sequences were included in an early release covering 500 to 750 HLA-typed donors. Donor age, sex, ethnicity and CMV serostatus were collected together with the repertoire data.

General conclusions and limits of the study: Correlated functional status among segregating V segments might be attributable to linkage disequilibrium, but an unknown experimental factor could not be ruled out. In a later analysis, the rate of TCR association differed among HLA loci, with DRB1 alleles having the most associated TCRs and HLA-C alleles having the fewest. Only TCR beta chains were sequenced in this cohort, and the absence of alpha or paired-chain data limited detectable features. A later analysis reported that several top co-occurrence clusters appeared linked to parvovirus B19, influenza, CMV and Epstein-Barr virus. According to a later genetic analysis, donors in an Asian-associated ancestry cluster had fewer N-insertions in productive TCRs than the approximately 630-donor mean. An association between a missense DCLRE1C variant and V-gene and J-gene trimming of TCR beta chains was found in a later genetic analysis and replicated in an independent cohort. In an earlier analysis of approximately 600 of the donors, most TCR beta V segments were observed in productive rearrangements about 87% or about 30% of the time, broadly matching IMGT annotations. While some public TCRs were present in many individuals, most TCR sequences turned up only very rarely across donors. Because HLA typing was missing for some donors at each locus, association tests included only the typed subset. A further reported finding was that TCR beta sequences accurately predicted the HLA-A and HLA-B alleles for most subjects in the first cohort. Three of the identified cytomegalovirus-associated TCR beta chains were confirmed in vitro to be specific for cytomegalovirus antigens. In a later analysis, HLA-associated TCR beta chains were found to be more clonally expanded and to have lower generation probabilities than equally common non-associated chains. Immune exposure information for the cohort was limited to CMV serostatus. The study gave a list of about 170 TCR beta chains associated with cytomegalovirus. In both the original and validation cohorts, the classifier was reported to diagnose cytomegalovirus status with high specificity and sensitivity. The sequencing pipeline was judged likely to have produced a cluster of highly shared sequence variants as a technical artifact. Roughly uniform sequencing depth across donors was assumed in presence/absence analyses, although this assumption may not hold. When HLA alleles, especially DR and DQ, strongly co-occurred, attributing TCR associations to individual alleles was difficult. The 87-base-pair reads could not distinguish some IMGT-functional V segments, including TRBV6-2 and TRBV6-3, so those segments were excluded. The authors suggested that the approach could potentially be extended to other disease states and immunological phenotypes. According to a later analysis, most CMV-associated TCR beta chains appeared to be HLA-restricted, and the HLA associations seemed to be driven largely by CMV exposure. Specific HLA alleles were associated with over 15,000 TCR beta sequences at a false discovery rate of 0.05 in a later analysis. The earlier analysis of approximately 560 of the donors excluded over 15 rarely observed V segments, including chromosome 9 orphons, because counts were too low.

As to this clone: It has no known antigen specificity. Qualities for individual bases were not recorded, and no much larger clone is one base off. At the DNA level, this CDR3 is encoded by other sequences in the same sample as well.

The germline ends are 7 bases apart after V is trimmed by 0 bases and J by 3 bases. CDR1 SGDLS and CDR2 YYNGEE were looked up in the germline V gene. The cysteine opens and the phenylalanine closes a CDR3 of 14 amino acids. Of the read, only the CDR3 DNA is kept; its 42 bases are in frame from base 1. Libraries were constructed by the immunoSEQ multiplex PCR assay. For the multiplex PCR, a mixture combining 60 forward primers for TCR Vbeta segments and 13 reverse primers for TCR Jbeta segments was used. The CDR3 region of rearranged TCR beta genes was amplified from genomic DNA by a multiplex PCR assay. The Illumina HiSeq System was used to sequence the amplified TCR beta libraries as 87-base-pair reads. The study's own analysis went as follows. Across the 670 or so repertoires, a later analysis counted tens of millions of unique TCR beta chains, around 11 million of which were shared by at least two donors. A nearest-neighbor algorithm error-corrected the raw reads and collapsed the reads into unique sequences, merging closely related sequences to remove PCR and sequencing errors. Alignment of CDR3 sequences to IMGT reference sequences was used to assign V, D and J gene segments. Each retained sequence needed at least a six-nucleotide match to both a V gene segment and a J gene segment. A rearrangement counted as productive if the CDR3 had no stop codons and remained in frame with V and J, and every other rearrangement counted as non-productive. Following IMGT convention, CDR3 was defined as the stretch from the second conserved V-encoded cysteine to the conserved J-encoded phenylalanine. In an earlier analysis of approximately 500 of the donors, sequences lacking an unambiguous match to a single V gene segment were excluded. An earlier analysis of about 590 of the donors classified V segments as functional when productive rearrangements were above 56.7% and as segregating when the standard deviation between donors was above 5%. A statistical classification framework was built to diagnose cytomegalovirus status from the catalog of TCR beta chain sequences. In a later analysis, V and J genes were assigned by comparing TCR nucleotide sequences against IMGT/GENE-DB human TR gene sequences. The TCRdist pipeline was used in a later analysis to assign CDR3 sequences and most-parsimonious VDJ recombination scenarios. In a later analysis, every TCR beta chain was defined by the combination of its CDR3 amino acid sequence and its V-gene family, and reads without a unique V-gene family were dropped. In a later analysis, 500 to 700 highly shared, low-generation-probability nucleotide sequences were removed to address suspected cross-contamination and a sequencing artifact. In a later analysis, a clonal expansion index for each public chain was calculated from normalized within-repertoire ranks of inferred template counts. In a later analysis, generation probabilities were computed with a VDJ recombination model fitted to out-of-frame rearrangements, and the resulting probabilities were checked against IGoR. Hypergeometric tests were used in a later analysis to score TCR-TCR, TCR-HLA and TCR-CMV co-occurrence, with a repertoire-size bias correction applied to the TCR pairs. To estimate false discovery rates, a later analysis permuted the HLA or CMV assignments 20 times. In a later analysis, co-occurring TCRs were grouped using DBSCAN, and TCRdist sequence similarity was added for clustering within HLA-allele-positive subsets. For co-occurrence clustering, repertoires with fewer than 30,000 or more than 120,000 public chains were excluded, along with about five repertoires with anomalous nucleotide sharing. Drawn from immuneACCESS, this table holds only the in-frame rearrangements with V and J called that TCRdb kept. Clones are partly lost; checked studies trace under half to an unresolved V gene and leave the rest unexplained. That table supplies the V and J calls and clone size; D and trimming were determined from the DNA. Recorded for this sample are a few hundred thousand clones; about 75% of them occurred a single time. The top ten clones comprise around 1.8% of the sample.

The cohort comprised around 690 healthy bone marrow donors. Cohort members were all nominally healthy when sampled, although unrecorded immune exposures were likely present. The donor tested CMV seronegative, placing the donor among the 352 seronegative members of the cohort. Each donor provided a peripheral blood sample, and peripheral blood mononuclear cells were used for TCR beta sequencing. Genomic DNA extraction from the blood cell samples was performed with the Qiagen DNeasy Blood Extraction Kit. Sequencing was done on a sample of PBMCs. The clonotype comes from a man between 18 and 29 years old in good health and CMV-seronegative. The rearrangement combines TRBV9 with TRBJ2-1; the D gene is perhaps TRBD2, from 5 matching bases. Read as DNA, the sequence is TGTGCCAGCAGCGTAGAGGGAGACTACAATGAGCAGTTCTTC. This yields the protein CASSVEGDYNEQFF.